In its sample, the clone carrying this T cell receptor (beta chain) was seen once. This sample is part of a study of blood T cell repertoires in COVID-19. Overall study context: The United States, Italy and Spain were the sources of the acute and convalescent COVID-19 samples. Sample material is recorded as cDNA or gDNA derived from T cells, B-cell-depleted T cells, or PBMCs.

V lost 1 base, J lost 1 base, and 13 bases lay in between. CDR1 and CDR2 from the germline V gene are ENHRY and SYGVKD. This CDR3 is 16 amino acids long. Authors' data handling: Reference gene primer amplification gave estimated nucleated cell counts. Sequenced by immunoSEQ multiplex PCR; TCRdb stores in-frame clones only, minus some. Clonal size and the V and J genes are those of that table, whereas D and trimming came from the DNA. The sample records some 97,000 clones, roughly 89% being singletons. The source is a man aged 65-85 years with acute or convalescent COVID-19. Sequencing used peripheral blood. This rearrangement joins TRBV10-3 to TRBJ1-1; D not resolved. This chain's CDR3 is CAISEYEEVANTEAFF. The CDR3 region has the DNA TGTGCCATCAGTGAGTACGAAGAGGTGGCGAACACTGAAGCTTTCTTT.